What follows describes a single TCR beta chain. This sample stems from a study of T cell responses to AZD1222 COVID-19 vaccine. V lost 3 bases, J lost 7 bases, and 12 bases lay in between. Germline assignment: CDR1 LGHDT and CDR2 YNNKEL (reference sequence). The CDR3 covers 13 residues. Sequencing was performed with immunoSEQ multiplex PCR; in TCRdb, only in-frame clones are kept and a portion is missing. This sample yields tens of thousands of clones, of which less than 85% are seen a single time; around 20% belongs to the top ten. This chain connects TRBV3-1 (or the pseudogene TRBV3-2) to TRBJ2-5; D might be TRBD2 (6 bases). The TCR originated in an adult in good health. The sample here was peripheral blood, taken on day 0 of AZD1222 vaccination. The CDR3 here is CASSQVAGGTQYF. DNA of the CDR3: TGTGCCAGCAGCCAGGTAGCCGGGGGGACCCAGTACTTC.